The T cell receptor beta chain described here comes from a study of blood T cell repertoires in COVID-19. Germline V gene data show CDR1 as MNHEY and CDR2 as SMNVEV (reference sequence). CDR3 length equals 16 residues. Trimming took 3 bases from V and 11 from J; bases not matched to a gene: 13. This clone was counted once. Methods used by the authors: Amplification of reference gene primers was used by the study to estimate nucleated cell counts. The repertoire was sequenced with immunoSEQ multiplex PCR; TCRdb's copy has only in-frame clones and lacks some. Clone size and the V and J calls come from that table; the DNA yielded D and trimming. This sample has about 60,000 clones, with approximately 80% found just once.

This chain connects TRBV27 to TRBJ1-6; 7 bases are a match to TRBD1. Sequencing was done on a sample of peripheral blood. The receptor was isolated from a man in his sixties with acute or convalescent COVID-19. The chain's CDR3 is CASSFSGGTLPPPLHF. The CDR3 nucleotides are TGTGCCAGCAGTTTCTCAGGGGGGACTCTCCCACCACCCCTCCACTTT.